The entry below describes one T cell receptor beta chain. Study processing details: Amplifying reference gene primers gave estimates of nucleated cell counts. Libraries were prepared by immunoSEQ multiplex PCR; TCRdb keeps only in-frame clonotypes and omits some of them. From that table come the V and J calls and clone size; the DNA was used to work out D and trimming. The sample records over 80,000 clones, approximately 80% being singletons. Germline CDR1 SGHTA, CDR2 FQGNSA. This CDR3 comprises 15 residues. Trimming took 5 bases from V and 2 from J, leaving 13 bases between them. This record belongs to a study of blood T cell repertoires in COVID-19. Study as a whole: The United States, Italy and Spain provided the acute and convalescent COVID-19 samples. In each case, the material was cDNA or gDNA derived from T cells, B-cell-depleted T cells, or PBMCs.

V and J are TRBV7-2 and TRBJ2-1; D unresolved. This receptor was identified in a woman between 70 and 85 years old with acute or convalescent COVID-19. The specimen was peripheral blood. CDR3 DNA sequence: TGTGCCAGCAGCACCGAGTATCGCACCTACAATGAGCAGTTCTTC. This gives the protein CASSTEYRTYNEQFF.